This T cell receptor beta chain appears in the sequencing data of a study of preoperative IRX-2 immunotherapy in early breast cancer. V lost 7 bases to trimming and J lost 4 bases; unmatched junction nucleotides: 6. CDR3 length: 14 amino acids. Germline lookup yields CDR1 LNHDA and CDR2 SQIVND (reference sequence). Clones were sequenced by immunoSEQ multiplex PCR, and TCRdb holds only the in-frame ones, with some missing. This table holds a few thousand clones, around 76% found once. Treatment given: preoperative locoregional IRX-2 cytokine immunotherapy. Samples came from a phase Ib trial of preoperative locoregional IRX-2 cytokine immunotherapy.

The chain uses TRBV19 and TRBJ2-2; TRBD1 aligns across 7 bases. The receptor was derived from a human donor with breast cancer. The specimen was tumor tissue, collected before IRX-2 immunotherapy. The CDR3 protein is CASKQGWGTGELFF. The CDR3 DNA reads TGTGCCAGTAAACAGGGGTGGGGCACCGGGGAGCTGTTTTTT.